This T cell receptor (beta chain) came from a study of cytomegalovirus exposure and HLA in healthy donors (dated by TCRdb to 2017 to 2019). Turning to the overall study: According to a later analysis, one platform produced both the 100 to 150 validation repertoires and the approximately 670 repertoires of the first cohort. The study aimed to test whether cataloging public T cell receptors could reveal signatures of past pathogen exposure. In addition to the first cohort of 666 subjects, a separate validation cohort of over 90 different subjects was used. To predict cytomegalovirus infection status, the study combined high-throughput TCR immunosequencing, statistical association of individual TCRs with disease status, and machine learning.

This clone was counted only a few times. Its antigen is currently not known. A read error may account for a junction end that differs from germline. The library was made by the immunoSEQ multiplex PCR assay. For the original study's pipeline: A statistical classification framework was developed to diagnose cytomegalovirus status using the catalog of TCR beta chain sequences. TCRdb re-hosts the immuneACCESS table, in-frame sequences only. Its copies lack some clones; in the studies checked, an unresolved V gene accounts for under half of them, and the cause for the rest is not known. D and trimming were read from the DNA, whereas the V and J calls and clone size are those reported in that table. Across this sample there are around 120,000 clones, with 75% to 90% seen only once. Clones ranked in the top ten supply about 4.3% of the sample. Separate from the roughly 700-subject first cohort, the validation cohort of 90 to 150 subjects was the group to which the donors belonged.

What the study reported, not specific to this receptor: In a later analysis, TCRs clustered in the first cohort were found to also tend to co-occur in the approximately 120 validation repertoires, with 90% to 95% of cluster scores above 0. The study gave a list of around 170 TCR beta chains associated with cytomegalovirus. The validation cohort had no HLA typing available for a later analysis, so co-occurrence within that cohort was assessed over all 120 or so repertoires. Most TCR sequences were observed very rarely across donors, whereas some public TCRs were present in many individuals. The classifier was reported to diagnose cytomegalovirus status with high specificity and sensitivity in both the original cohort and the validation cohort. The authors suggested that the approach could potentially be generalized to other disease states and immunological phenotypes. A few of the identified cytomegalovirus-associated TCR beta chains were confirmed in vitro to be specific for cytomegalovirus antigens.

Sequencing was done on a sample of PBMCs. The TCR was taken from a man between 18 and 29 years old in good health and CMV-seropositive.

The nucleotides read TGTGCTAGCAGCAAAGCAGGGGCCCACGAGCAGTACTTC. This yields the protein CASSKAGAHEQYF. The V and J segments used are TRBV7-7 and TRBJ2-7, with TRBD1 tentatively as D gene (6 bases match). From a lookup of the germline V gene (reference sequence), CDR1 and CDR2 are SSHAT and FNYEAQ. The CDR3 measures 13 amino acids from cysteine to phenylalanine. Kept here is only the CDR3 DNA, which spans 39 bases and is read in frame from base 1.